The present T cell receptor (beta chain) was sequenced within a study of tumor T cells in aggressive B-cell lymphoma (dated by TCRdb to the late 2010s). Trimming takes 3 bases off V and 6 bases off J; junction bases not matched to a gene: 6. The CDR3 has 13 amino acids, counting the end cysteine and phenylalanine. Only CDR3 DNA is held: 39 bases, read in frame from base 1. The CDR1 and CDR2 encoded by the germline V gene (reference sequence) are SGHKS and YYEKEE. With respect to this clone: Its antigen remains undetermined. No much larger clone is present one base from it, and per-base qualities are unavailable.

The library was made by the immunoSEQ multiplex PCR assay. Entries here come from immuneACCESS through TCRdb and include only in-frame sequences with V and J called. Some clones fail to appear in such tables; in the studies checked, an unresolved V gene covers under half of the shortfall, and the cause of the remainder is unknown. This sample gives 4,000 or so clones in total; almost 85% of them show up just once. The biggest ten clones account for more than 40% of the sample. The V and J segments used are TRBV5-5 and TRBJ2-7; TRBD1 aligns with 7 central bases. Sequenced input: tumor tissue. This clonotype originated in an adult with diffuse large B cell lymphoma. The sequenced DNA: TGTGCCAGCAGCTCGCTGACAGGGACCGAGCAGTACTTC. Translated, this is CASSSLTGTEQYF.